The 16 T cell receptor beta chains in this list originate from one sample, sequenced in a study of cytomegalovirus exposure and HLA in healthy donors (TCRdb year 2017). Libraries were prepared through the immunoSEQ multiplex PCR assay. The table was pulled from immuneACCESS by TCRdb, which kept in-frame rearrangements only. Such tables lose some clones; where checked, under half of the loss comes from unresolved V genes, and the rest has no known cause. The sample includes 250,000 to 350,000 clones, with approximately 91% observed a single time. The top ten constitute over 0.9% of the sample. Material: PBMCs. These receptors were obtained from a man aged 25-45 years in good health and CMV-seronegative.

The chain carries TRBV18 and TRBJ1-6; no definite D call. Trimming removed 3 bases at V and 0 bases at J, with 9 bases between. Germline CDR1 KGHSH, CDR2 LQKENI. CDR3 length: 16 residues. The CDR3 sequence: CASSPLRSSYNSPLHF. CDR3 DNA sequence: TGTGCCAGCTCACCTCTGAGAAGCTCCTATAATTCACCCCTCCACTTT.

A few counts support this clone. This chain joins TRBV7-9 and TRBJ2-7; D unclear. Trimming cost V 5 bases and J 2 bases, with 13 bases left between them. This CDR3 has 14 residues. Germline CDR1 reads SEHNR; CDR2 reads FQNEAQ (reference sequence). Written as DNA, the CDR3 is TGTGCCAGCAGCCAGTCAGGCAAAACCTACGAGCAGTACTTC. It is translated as CASSQSGKTYEQYF.

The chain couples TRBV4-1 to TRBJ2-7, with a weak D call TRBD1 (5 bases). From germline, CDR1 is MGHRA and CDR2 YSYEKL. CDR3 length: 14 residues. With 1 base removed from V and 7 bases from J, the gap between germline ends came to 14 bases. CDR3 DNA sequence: TGCGCCAGCAGCCAAGGGGGTATGGGGCAGGAGCAGTACTTC. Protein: CASSQGGMGQEQYF.

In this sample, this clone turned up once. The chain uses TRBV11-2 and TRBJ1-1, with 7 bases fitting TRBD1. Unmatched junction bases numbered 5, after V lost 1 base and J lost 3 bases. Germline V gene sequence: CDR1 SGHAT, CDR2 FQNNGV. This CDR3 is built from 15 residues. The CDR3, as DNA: TGTGCCAGCAGCTTAGGTTTCAGGGGGTACACTGAAGCTTTCTTT. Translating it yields CASSLGFRGYTEAFF.

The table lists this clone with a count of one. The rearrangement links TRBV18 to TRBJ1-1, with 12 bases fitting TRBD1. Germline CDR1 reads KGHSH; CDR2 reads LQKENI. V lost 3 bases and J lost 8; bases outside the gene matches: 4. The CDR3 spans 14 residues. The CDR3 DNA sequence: TGTGCCAGCTCACCGGGACAGGGGGCTTGGGAAGCTTTCTTT. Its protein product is CASSPGQGAWEAFF. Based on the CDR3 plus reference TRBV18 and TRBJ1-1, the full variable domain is NAGVMQNPRHLVRRRGQEARLRCSPMKGHSHVYWYRQLPEEGLKFMVYLQKENIIDESGMPKERFSAEFPKEGPSILRIQQVVRGDSAAYFCASSPGQGAWEAFFGQGTRLTVV.

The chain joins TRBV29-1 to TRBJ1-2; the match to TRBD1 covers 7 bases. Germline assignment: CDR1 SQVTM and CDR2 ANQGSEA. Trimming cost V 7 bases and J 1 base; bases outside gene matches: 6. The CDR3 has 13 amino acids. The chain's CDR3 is CSDGTEDNYGYTF. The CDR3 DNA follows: TGCAGCGACGGGACAGAGGATAACTATGGCTACACCTTC.

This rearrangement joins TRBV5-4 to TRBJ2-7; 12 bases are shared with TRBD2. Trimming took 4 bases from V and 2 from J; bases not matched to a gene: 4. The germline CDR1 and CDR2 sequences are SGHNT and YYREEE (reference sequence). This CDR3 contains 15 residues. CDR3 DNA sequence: TGTGCCAGCAGCCTATCTAGCGGGGGGGCCTACGAGCAGTACTTC. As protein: CASSLSSGGAYEQYF.

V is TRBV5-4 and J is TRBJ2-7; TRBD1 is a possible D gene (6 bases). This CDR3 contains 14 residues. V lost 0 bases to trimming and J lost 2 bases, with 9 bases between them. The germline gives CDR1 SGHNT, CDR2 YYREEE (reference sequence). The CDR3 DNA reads TGTGCCAGCAGCTTGGGGGACAAGCCCTACGAGCAGTACTTC. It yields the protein CASSLGDKPYEQYF.

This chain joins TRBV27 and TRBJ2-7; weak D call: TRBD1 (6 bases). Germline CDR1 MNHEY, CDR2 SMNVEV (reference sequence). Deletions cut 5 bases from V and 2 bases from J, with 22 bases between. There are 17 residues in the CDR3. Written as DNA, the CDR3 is TGTGCCAGCAGTACCTTCCGGACAGCTTTTCTAGCCTACGAGCAGTACTTC. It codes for CASSTFRTAFLAYEQYF.

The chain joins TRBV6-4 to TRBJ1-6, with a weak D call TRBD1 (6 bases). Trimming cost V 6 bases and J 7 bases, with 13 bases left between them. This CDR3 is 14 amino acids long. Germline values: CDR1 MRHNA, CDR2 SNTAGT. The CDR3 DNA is TGTGCCAGCAGAGCCGGGACACGGAATTCACCCCTCCACTTT. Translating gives CASRAGTRNSPLHF.

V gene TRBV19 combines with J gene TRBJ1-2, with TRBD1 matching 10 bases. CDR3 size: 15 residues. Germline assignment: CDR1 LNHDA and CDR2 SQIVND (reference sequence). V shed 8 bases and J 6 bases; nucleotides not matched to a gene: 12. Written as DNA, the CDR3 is TGTGCCAGTTCCGGGACAGGGGCGTTGGTTCATGGCTACACCTTC. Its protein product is CASSGTGALVHGYTF.

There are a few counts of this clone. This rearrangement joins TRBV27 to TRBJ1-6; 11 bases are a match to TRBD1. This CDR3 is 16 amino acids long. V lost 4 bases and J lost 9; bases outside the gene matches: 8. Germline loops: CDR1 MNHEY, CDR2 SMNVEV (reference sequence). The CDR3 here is CASSSGQGARVSPLHF. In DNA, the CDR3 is TGTGCCAGCAGTTCAGGACAGGGGGCGAGGGTTTCACCCCTCCACTTT.

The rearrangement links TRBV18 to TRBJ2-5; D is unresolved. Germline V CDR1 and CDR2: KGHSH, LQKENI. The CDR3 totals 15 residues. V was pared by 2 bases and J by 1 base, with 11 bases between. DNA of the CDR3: TGTGCCAGCTCACCAACAACAGCTTCCCAAGAGACCCAGTACTTC. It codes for CASSPTTASQETQYF.

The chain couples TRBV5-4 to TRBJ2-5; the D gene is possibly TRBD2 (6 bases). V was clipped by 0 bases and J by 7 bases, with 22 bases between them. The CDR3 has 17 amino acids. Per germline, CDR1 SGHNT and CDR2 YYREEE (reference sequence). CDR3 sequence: CASSLDAVGLQEGTQYF. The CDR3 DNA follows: TGTGCCAGCAGCTTGGACGCGGTTGGACTACAAGAGGGGACCCAGTACTTC.

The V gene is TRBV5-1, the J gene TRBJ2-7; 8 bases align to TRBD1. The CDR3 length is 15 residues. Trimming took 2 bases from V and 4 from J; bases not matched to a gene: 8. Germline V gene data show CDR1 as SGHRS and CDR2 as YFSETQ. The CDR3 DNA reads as TGCGCCAGCAGCTTCGCGACAGGGGAAACTTACGAGCAGTACTTC. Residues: CASSFATGETYEQYF.

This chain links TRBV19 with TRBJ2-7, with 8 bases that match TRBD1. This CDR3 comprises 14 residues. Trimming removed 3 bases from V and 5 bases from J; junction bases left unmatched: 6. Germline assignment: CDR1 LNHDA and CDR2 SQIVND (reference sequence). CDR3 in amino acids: CASSIGTGGDEQYF. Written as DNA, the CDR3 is TGTGCCAGTAGTATTGGGACAGGTGGTGACGAGCAGTACTTC.